The clone carrying this TCR beta chain has only one observation. Its antigen is still unknown. This sample is drawn from a study of cytomegalovirus exposure and HLA in healthy donors. For the study at large: The same platform was used for the 130 or so validation repertoires as for the approximately 610 first-cohort repertoires, as reported in a later analysis.

The assay was immunoSEQ multiplex PCR, and TCRdb's table has in-frame clones only and misses some. The table includes about 110,000 clones, around 95% detected once. Study outcomes and limitations: Most TCRs appeared rarely, but some public TCRs recurred in many donors. Cytomegalovirus status was reportedly diagnosed by the classifier with high sensitivity and specificity. Testing in vitro showed a few CMV-associated chains specific for CMV antigens.

This CDR3 spans 14 amino acids. Germline values: CDR1 LGHNA, CDR2 YNFKEQ. V was pared by 6 bases and J by 6 bases, with 14 bases between. The rearrangement links TRBV4-2 to TRBJ1-4, with a weak D call TRBD1 (5 bases). The receptor's source is a woman under 30 in good health and CMV-seronegative. The sequencing sample was made of PBMCs. CDR3 sequence reads: CASSMDTGYEKLFF. CDR3 DNA sequence: TGTGCCAGCAGTATGGACACAGGATATGAAAAACTGTTTTTT.